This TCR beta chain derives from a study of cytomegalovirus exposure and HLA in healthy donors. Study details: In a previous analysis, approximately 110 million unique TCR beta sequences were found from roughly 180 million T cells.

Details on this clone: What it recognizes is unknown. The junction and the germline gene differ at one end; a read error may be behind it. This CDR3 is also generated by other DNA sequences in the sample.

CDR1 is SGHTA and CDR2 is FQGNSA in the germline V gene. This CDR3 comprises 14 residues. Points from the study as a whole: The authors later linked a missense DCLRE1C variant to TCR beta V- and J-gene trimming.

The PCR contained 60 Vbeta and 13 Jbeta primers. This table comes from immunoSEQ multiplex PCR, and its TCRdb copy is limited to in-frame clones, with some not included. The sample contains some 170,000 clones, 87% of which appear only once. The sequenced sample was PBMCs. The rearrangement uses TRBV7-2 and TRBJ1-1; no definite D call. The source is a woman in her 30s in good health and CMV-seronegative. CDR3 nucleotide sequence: TGTGCTAGCAGCTTAGTTGGACTAAACACTGAAGCTTTCTTT. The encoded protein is CASSLVGLNTEAFF.